These T cell receptor beta chains were read from a single sample in a study of blood T cell repertoires in COVID-19. TCRdb's table, derived via immunoSEQ multiplex PCR, lists solely in-frame clones and lacks some. The sample holds about 87,000 clones; about 80% are singletons and the top ten take around 4.4%. Sequenced: peripheral blood. All receptors derive from a woman aged 50 to 65 with acute or convalescent COVID-19. The CDR3 runs from the conserved cysteine through the conserved F or W.

V gene,CDR3 protein
TRBV18,CASSETGEDNEQFF
TRBV11-2,CASSSDRDQPQHF
TRBV12-3/TRBV12-4,CASRWMEETEAFF
TRBV12-3/TRBV12-4,CASSPGARVAFF
TRBV7-8,CASSPDGVGNQPQHF
TRBV5-1,CASSLVVAEQFF
TRBV5-4,CASSLGTVMNTEAFF
TRBV7-9,CASKQAAMNTEAFF
TRBV3-1/TRBV3-2,CASTERGGRAGEQFF
TRBV11-2,CASSLGRRGANEKLFF
TRBV4-1,CASSLGQPGQPQHF
TRBV10-3,CAISESTAGGRSGANVLTF
TRBV19,CATSLGILAGGTDTQYF
TRBV3-1/TRBV3-2,CASSPYGQDTEAFF
TRBV4-2,CASSQEKLAGGRIITDTQYF
TRBV5-6,CASSLYGTGPYEQYF
TRBV5-4,CASSLGDRGRETQYF
TRBV19,CASSMGTGGKPEAFF
TRBV12-3/TRBV12-4,CASSLGVLEKLFF
TRBV27,CASSDRGPTEAFF
TRBV6-5,CASLPDTLYEQYF
TRBV11-2,CASRGTSSGNTIYF
TRBV7-8,CASSLLREGNSPLHF
TRBV18,CASSPPGQARVYTF
TRBV5-1,CASSLGAGLTYEQYF
TRBV27,CASSLSGTPTNYGYTF
TRBV18,CASSPTGAAEGNTIYF
TRBV15,CATSRGWGQGMGNTEAFF
TRBV2,CASSPDQALSTYEQYF
TRBV9,CASSVATGGAAKNIQYF
TRBV7-3,CASSPGTGSSTEAFF
TRBV10-3,CAIRAGQDSNQPQHF
TRBV6-5,CASGQGRNTEAFF
TRBV7-6,CASSLGRLVVKNEQYF
TRBV10-3,CAISENQAQPQHF
TRBV27,CASRTGGTEAFF
TRBV6-6,CASSREQITEAFF
TRBV6-1,CASSVTPRQGVEYYGYTF
TRBV7-9,CASSFQGSYGYTF
TRBV20-1,CSASALSGTGIF
TRBV9,CASSETHFSGNTIYF
TRBV13,CASSLSELAGGITQETQYF
TRBV27,CASSSSGGENTEAFF
TRBV29-1,CSVEGDSITGANVLTF
TRBV27,CASSLSKLAGTYEQYF
TRBV6-4,CASSDPGGAERFYTYNEQFF
TRBV2,CASGPSVDQPQHF
TRBV10-3,CAISSIEQGAIYNEQFF
TRBV5-6,CASSLPGIKTEAFF
TRBV7-6,CASSTLELGRQFF
TRBV19,CASNTGSSYNSPLHF
TRBV28,CASSLQGMFLTEAGFNYGYTF
TRBV6-5,CASSSGLAGGGQFF
TRBV5-1,CANAKTGGDETQYF